Reported below is one T cell receptor (beta chain). Its antigen remains unidentified. V gave up 4 bases and J gave up 1 base, with 11 bases separating them. The CDR3 is 15 residues long. CDR1 SGHRS and CDR2 YFSETQ come from the germline V gene. The data stem from a study of shared clonotypes between healthy human individuals. General study findings and limits: Estimated richness values were generally larger in naive subsets than in memory subsets.

Donors, without exception, were Caucasian adults residing in Nashville, Tennessee. TCRdb's copy holds only in-frame clones and misses some; the assay was immunoSEQ multiplex PCR. The table lists roughly 2.4 million clones, approximately 96% of them singletons. V and J are TRBV5-1 and TRBJ2-2; possible D gene TRBD1, 5 bases. This TCR was sampled from a man aged 18 to 35 in good health. Sequencing used naive CD4+ T cells sorted from blood. Subset given: CD45RA+ positively selected. The CDR3 region has the DNA TGCGCCAGCAGCGTCGTCACAGGGAACACCGGGGAGCTGTTTTTT. This translates into CASSVVTGNTGELFF.